This is a list of T cell receptor beta chains from one sample in a study of blood T cell repertoires in COVID-19. Method: immunoSEQ multiplex PCR; TCRdb's copy keeps in-frame clones and lacks some. The profile shows approximately 300,000 clones, around four fifths of them singletons. The sample was peripheral blood. The receptors originated from a woman aged 50 to 60 with acute or convalescent COVID-19. CDR3s leave out the opening cysteine and the closing phenylalanine or tryptophan. For some rows the clone size is stated as once, few or many, or as a class when expanded; others skip it.

>TRBJ1-3|TRBV19|few
ASSTTRGSGNTIY
>TRBJ2-3|TRBV7-7|.
ASSPYYTDTQY
>TRBJ1-4|TRBV10-3|.
AISDPDRGPGNEKLF
>TRBJ1-1|TRBV10-3|.
AITFATANTEAF
>TRBJ2-1|TRBV5-6|.
ASSAGTGFRNEQF
>TRBJ2-1|TRBV6-5|.
ATQPGLAGNNEQF
>TRBJ1-1|TRBV6-6|.
ASSPQGLVNTEAF
>TRBJ1-1|TRBV7-3|.
ASSRGASLF
>TRBJ1-5|TRBV18|few
ASSFQGDQPQH
>TRBJ2-1|TRBV4-1|.
ASSQVSSMAYNEQF
>TRBJ1-6|TRBV27|.
ASSADRGEVNSPLH
>TRBJ2-7|TRBV6-2/TRBV6-3|once
ASSRHLYEQY
>TRBJ2-3|TRBV4-2|.
ASSQGLRGTDTQY
>TRBJ1-4|TRBV7-9|.
ASSEGRGNEKLF
>TRBJ2-3|TRBV5-4|.
ASSLAEGADTQY
>TRBJ1-1|TRBV19|.
ASNPSTGAGNTEAF
>TRBJ2-5|TRBV4-3|.
ASSQQGGETQY
>TRBJ2-7|TRBV7-2|.
ASSSGHPYEQY
>TRBJ2-1|TRBV2|.
ASSYGNEQF
>TRBJ2-3|TRBV30|.
AWSVGGPDTQY
>TRBJ1-6|TRBV30|.
AWSTPGYNSPLH
>TRBJ2-7|TRBV7-2|.
ASSSQGYEQY
>TRBJ1-2|TRBV7-2|.
ASSYTGGGDGYT
>TRBJ1-4|TRBV10-2|.
ASSEEGEGRKLF
>TRBJ2-5|TRBV4-1|.
ASSQSPVGQGIEETQY
>TRBJ2-3|TRBV18|.
ASSPPRGAGTDTQY
>TRBJ1-1|TRBV5-1|.
ASSLASQGWRTEAF
>TRBJ2-3|TRBV27|.
ASSHRTSGGITDTQY
>TRBJ1-5|TRBV19|.
ASSIRGGQPPKPQH
>TRBJ2-2|TRBV3-1/TRBV3-2|.
ASGGTSDNTGELF
>TRBJ1-2|TRBV14|few
ASSQNGGGMDGYT
>TRBJ2-5|TRBV7-8|.
ASSLAGQDGETQY
>TRBJ1-5|TRBV18|.
ASSLSGTGGNQPQH
>TRBJ2-2|TRBV19|.
ASGIGTAGGELF
>TRBJ2-1|TRBV12-5|.
ASGPRETNEQF
>TRBJ1-5|TRBV6-1|.
ASSDWDIDQPQH
>TRBJ1-1|TRBV19|.
ASSIPGTGNTEAF
>TRBJ1-4|TRBV10-3|.
AISEQGFEKLF
>TRBJ2-1|TRBV7-2|once
ASSAGTPSSYNEQF
>TRBJ1-5|TRBV3-1/TRBV3-2|.
ASSQGSGWSVRTQH
>TRBJ1-2|TRBV5-4|.
ASSLERTGSDLNYGYT
>TRBJ1-3|TRBV6-5|.
ASSYASGPGNTIY
>TRBJ1-5|TRBV5-1|few
ASSLAGNNQPQH
>TRBJ2-7|TRBV6-1|few
ASSEMISSYEQY
>TRBJ1-1|TRBV2|.
ASSEQPGSTEAF
>TRBJ1-2|TRBV6-5|once
ASSYLQGDYGYT
>TRBJ1-6|TRBV30|.
AWGGRTGSGSPLH
>TRBJ1-1|TRBV10-1|.
ASSESGGRNTEAF
>TRBJ1-4|TRBV7-9|.
ASQAVNEKLF
>TRBJ1-2|TRBV11-2|.
ASSSHDYGYT
>TRBJ1-1|TRBV18|.
ASSPAEDTEAF
>TRBJ2-1|TRBV7-2|.
ASSVNSYNEQF
>TRBJ1-1|TRBV5-1|few
ASNMGQGNTEAF
>TRBJ1-1|TRBV7-2|.
ASSLVGSAEAF